Below are 32 T cell receptor beta chains sequenced from a single sample in a study of blood T cell repertoires in COVID-19. Repertoires were generated with immunoSEQ multiplex PCR, while TCRdb's copy carries only in-frame clones and drops some. Here the sample spans 350,000 to 500,000 clones, 85% to 90% being singletons. Specimen: peripheral blood. The origin of the receptors is a man between 18 and 29 years old with COVID-19, enrolled during active disease.

This sequence joins TRBV19 and TRBJ2-1; 8 nucleotides match TRBD1. V was clipped by 6 bases and J by 5 bases; unmatched bases: 6. The CDR3 extends over 14 amino acids. In germline, CDR1 is LNHDA, CDR2 SQIVND (reference sequence). The CDR3 sequence: CASRPGQANNEQFF. The CDR3 nucleotides read TGTGCCAGTAGGCCGGGACAGGCAAACAATGAGCAGTTCTTC.

The chain has TRBV5-4 and TRBJ2-5, with 8 bases identical to TRBD2. Trimming at V came to 2 bases and at J to 3 bases, leaving 6 bases not matched to a gene. Looked up from germline, CDR1 is SGHNT and CDR2 is YYREEE (reference sequence). This CDR3 has 15 amino acids. CDR3 sequence (DNA): TGTGCCAGCAGCTTTGAGGGCGGGGGGAAAGAGACCCAGTACTTC. Its protein is CASSFEGGGKETQYF.

The chain is built from TRBV5-1 and TRBJ2-3, with TRBD2 matching over 13 bases. J was trimmed by 4 bases and V by 3 bases; bases with no gene match: 5. CDR1 is SGHRS and CDR2 is YFSETQ in the germline V gene. The CDR3 has 16 residues. The chain's CDR3 is CASSSGLAGEADTQYF. In DNA, the CDR3 is TGCGCCAGCAGCTCCGGACTAGCGGGAGAGGCAGATACGCAGTATTTT.

This rearrangement joins TRBV5-6 to TRBJ2-7; D might be TRBD2 (6 bases). V lost 4 bases to trimming and J lost 4 bases, with 12 bases between them. Germline V gives CDR1 SGHDT, CDR2 YYEEEE. The CDR3 is made up of 13 amino acids. The CDR3: CASSGGAAYEQYF. In nucleotides, the CDR3 is TGTGCCAGCAGCGGCGGGGCAGCTTACGAGCAGTACTTC.

V usage is TRBV7-8 and J usage is TRBJ2-1, with 10 nucleotides matching TRBD1. From germline, CDR1 is SGHVS and CDR2 FQNEAQ. Trimming took 3 bases from V and 4 from J; bases not matched to a gene: 9. The CDR3 loop spans 17 amino acids. DNA for the CDR3: TGTGCCAGCAGCTTTGGTAATTGGGACAGGGGTTACAATGAGCAGTTCTTC. This sequence encodes CASSFGNWDRGYNEQFF.

This chain uses TRBV5-4 with TRBJ2-5; 9 nucleotides line up with TRBD1. This CDR3 is built from 16 residues. CDR1 is SGHNT, CDR2 YYREEE, per germline (reference sequence). With 5 bases clipped from V and 1 base from J, the junction kept 9 bases outside the gene matches. The CDR3 here is CASSQTGQGGQETQYF. As DNA, the CDR3 is TGTGCCAGCAGTCAAACGGGACAGGGAGGCCAAGAGACCCAGTACTTC. The full variable domain, its missing parts supplied by reference TRBV5-4 and TRBJ2-5, is ETGVTQSPTHLIKTRGQQVTLRCSSQSGHNTVSWYQQALGQGPQFIFQYYREEENGRGNFPPRFSGLQFPNYSSELNVNALELDDSALYLCASSQTGQGGQETQYFGPGTRLLVL.

The chain recombines TRBV6-2 or TRBV6-3 with TRBJ1-3; D is unclear. The V end lost 4 bases, the J end lost 2 bases, and 12 bases lay between the germline ends. Per the germline V gene, CDR1 is MNHEY and CDR2 is SVGEGT. This CDR3 comprises 15 residues. CDR3 DNA sequence: TGTGCCAGCAGTTGGAGGAGAGCAACTGGAAACACCATATATTTT. It translates to CASSWRRATGNTIYF.

The rearrangement joins TRBV24-1 to TRBJ2-3; a possible D gene is TRBD2 (6 bases). The CDR3 length is 13 residues. Trimming pared 9 bases from V and 3 bases from J, leaving 12 bases between. The V gene's germline CDR1 is KGHDR and CDR2 SFDVKD. CDR3 nucleotide sequence: TGTGCCACCCAAACCGGGACTACAGATACGCAGTATTTT. Its translation is CATQTGTTDTQYF.

The V call is TRBV6-1, the J call TRBJ1-5; TRBD1 is a possible D gene (6 bases). Germline CDR1 MNHNS, CDR2 SASEGT. V was shortened by 2 bases and J by 4 bases, with 12 bases between the two germline ends. There are 15 residues in the CDR3. This chain's CDR3 is CASSEQGLGNQPQHF. In DNA, the CDR3 is TGTGCCAGCAGTGAACAGGGGTTGGGGAATCAGCCCCAGCATTTT.

The rearrangement links TRBV13 to TRBJ2-1; 11 nucleotides line up with TRBD2. Trimming cost V 4 bases and J 7 bases; bases outside gene matches: 9. This CDR3 contains 16 residues. Germline V CDR1 and CDR2: PRHDT, FYEKMQ (reference sequence). CDR3 protein: CASSSLLAGGLNEQFF. As DNA, the CDR3 is TGTGCCAGCAGCTCTCTTTTAGCGGGGGGGCTTAATGAGCAGTTCTTC.

V and J are TRBV13 and TRBJ2-5; D gene uncertain. The CDR3 runs 14 residues. The germline CDR1 and CDR2 sequences are PRHDT and FYEKMQ (reference sequence). V dropped 1 base and J dropped 0 bases, with 6 bases sitting between them. CDR3 residues: CASSLVTNQETQYF. CDR3 sequence (DNA): TGTGCCAGCAGCTTAGTGACAAACCAAGAGACCCAGTACTTC.

This clone was detected once. V usage is TRBV5-4 and J usage is TRBJ2-7, with 11 bases matching TRBD1. V shed 5 bases and J 3 bases; nucleotides not matched to a gene: 4. CDR1 SGHNT and CDR2 YYREEE come from the germline V gene (reference sequence). The CDR3 loop spans 14 amino acids. The CDR3 region is CASREDRGLYEQYF. As DNA, the CDR3 is TGTGCCAGCAGGGAGGACAGGGGGCTCTACGAGCAGTACTTC.

V usage is TRBV27 and J usage is TRBJ2-5; 8 positions match TRBD1. The CDR3 consists of 15 residues. With 4 bases clipped from V and 5 bases from J, the junction kept 9 bases outside the gene matches. Per germline, CDR1 MNHEY and CDR2 SMNVEV (reference sequence). The CDR3 bases are TGTGCCAGCAGTTCCTCCCTGGACAGGGCTGAGACCCAGTACTTC. Protein product: CASSSSLDRAETQYF.

The chain uses TRBV28 and TRBJ2-7; a weak D match, TRBD1 (5 bases). The V gene's germline CDR1 is MDHEN and CDR2 SYDVKM. There are 16 residues in the CDR3. Trimming pared 3 bases from V and 3 bases from J, leaving 18 bases between. The CDR3 nucleotides read TGTGCCAGCAGTTTGCGACAGTCCCCTCTTCTCTACGAGCAGTACTTC. Translated, it gives CASSLRQSPLLYEQYF.

The V call is TRBV7-9, the J call TRBJ2-1; 8 nucleotides agree with TRBD2. This CDR3 contains 17 residues. Unmatched junction bases numbered 12, after V lost 5 bases and J lost 3 bases. CDR1 and CDR2 (germline): SEHNR, FQNEAQ (reference sequence). The CDR3 spells CASSRYLAGYGYNEQFF. DNA for the CDR3: TGTGCCAGCAGCCGATACCTAGCGGGCTACGGCTACAATGAGCAGTTCTTC.

This clone came up once. The chain recombines TRBV2 with TRBJ2-2, with a possible D match to TRBD1 (5 bases). With 9 bases removed from V and 2 bases from J, the gap between germline ends came to 13 bases. Germline CDR1 is SNHLY and CDR2 is FYNNEI. The CDR3 covers 14 residues. This CDR3 reads CASRQLSNTGELFF. DNA for the CDR3: TGTGCCAGTCGACAGCTCTCCAACACCGGGGAGCTGTTTTTT.

The CDR3 DNA is TGTGCCAGCAGTAACAAGGGGGAACGGATCTATGGCTACACCTTC. Residues: CASSNKGERIYGYTF. This rearrangement joins TRBV2 to TRBJ1-2; TRBD1 might be the D (6 bases). The CDR3 consists of 15 residues. Trimming stripped 5 bases from V and 4 bases from J, with 17 bases between. Germline-derived CDR1 and CDR2 are SNHLY and FYNNEI.

The chain links TRBV5-1 to TRBJ2-1; the D gene is possibly TRBD2 (7 bases). Trimming shortened V by 6 bases and J by 10 bases, and 11 bases separated the two germline ends. This CDR3 comprises 11 residues. Germline V gene data show CDR1 as SGHRS and CDR2 as YFSETQ. This CDR3 is CASTQGGEQFF. The CDR3 DNA is TGCGCCAGCACACAGGGAGGGGAGCAGTTCTTC.

This clone appeared once. The chain employs TRBV19 and TRBJ2-3; TRBD2 agrees at 8 bases. The V segment lost 5 bases and the J segment 7 bases; nucleotides outside the gene matches: 11. Germline CDR1 is LNHDA and CDR2 is SQIVND (reference sequence). The CDR3 has 15 residues. The chain's CDR3 is CASSLVAGPPNTQYF. DNA for the CDR3: TGTGCCAGTAGTCTCGTAGCGGGGCCACCAAATACGCAGTATTTT.

The DNA of the CDR3 is TGTGCCTGGAGTGTACTAGCTAGCACAGATACGCAGTATTTT. Encoded protein: CAWSVLASTDTQYF. This chain uses TRBV30 with TRBJ2-3, with D maybe TRBD2 (6 bases). This CDR3 contains 14 residues. Germline CDR1 is GTSNPN and CDR2 is SVGIG (reference sequence). Trimming left V 0 bases short and J 0 bases short, with 7 bases between.

The chain has TRBV4-1 and TRBJ2-3, with 8 bases fitting TRBD2. J lost 5 bases, V lost 4 bases, and 14 bases had no gene match. CDR3 length: 17 residues. From germline, CDR1 is MGHRA and CDR2 YSYEKL. The CDR3 region has the DNA TGCGCCAGCAGCCGCGCAGCCAGCGGGAGTGATGGAGATACGCAGTATTTT. As protein: CASSRAASGSDGDTQYF.

This chain links TRBV29-1 with TRBJ2-7, with a tentative D call TRBD1 (5 bases). V gave up 1 base and J gave up 4 bases, with 5 bases separating them. The CDR3 contains 11 residues. Per the germline V gene, CDR1 is SQVTM and CDR2 is ANQGSEA. The CDR3 sequence is CSVEAGYEQYF. The CDR3 DNA reads as TGCAGCGTTGAAGCAGGGTACGAGCAGTACTTC.

This chain joins TRBV7-3 and TRBJ2-1; TRBD2 is a possible D gene (7 bases). V was trimmed by 5 bases and J by 2 bases, leaving 16 bases between them. CDR3 length: 16 amino acids. Germline CDR1 and CDR2: SGHTA and FQGTGA. The CDR3 reads CASSPIPGGPYNEQFF. The CDR3 DNA follows: TGTGCCAGCAGCCCTATCCCCGGGGGGCCCTACAATGAGCAGTTCTTC.

This clone was seen many times. The V gene is TRBV19, the J gene TRBJ2-7; a weak D match, TRBD1 (6 bases). Germline CDR1 LNHDA, CDR2 SQIVND (reference sequence). This CDR3 comprises 14 residues. With 5 bases removed from V and 0 bases from J, the gap between germline ends came to 11 bases. CDR3 loop: CASSGTYSSYEQYF. In nucleotides, the CDR3 is TGTGCCAGTAGTGGGACATATAGCTCCTACGAGCAGTACTTC.

V usage is TRBV19 and J usage is TRBJ1-5; the D gene is possibly TRBD1 (5 bases). The germline V and J ends were trimmed by 6 bases and 0 bases, with 12 bases remaining between them. The CDR3 is 15 residues long. Germline-derived CDR1 and CDR2 are LNHDA and SQIVND (reference sequence). Here the CDR3 DNA reads TGTGCCAGTAGCGGCCGGGGGAATAGCAATCAGCCCCAGCATTTT. Its protein is CASSGRGNSNQPQHF.

The V and J genes are TRBV6-5 and TRBJ2-1; maybe TRBD2 (6 bases). From germline, CDR1 is MNHEY and CDR2 SVGAGI. Trimming took 4 bases from V and 9 from J, leaving 7 bases between them. This CDR3 region has 11 residues. CDR3 in DNA: TGTGCCAGCAGTTGGGGAGGTGAGCAGTTCTTC. Amino acid sequence: CASSWGGEQFF.

This sequence joins TRBV5-1 and TRBJ2-5, with 7 bases fitting TRBD1. Germline lookup yields CDR1 SGHRS and CDR2 YFSETQ. The CDR3 runs 15 residues. V was clipped by 0 bases and J by 4 bases; unmatched bases: 6. CDR3 protein: CASSLDRGSIETQYF. The CDR3 DNA follows: TGCGCCAGCAGCTTGGACAGGGGCTCAATAGAGACCCAGTACTTC.

The gene calls are TRBV19 and TRBJ2-5; 10 bases are a match to TRBD2. Germline-derived CDR1 and CDR2 are LNHDA and SQIVND (reference sequence). This CDR3 contains 13 residues. Trimming removed 7 bases from V and 5 bases from J; junction bases left unmatched: 4. In nucleotides, the CDR3 is TGTGCCAGTATAGCTAGCGGGAGTGAGACCCAGTACTTC. Translating it yields CASIASGSETQYF.

The V gene is TRBV10-3, the J gene TRBJ1-1; TRBD1 is a possible D gene (5 bases). CDR3 length: 16 amino acids. V lost 0 bases and J lost 6, with 17 bases in between. The V gene's germline CDR1 is ENHRY and CDR2 SYGVKD. The CDR3, as DNA: TGTGCCATCAGTGAGTCCAGGGTCCCAAACTATTCTGAAGCTTTCTTT. This encodes CAISESRVPNYSEAFF.

The genes are TRBV18 and TRBJ1-1; D is undetermined. Trimming left V 6 bases short and J 0 bases short, with 11 bases between. The V gene's germline CDR1 is KGHSH and CDR2 LQKENI. This CDR3 is 14 amino acids long. This CDR3 reads CASSPRAVNTEAFF. DNA for the CDR3: TGTGCCAGCTCCCCCCGCGCGGTGAACACTGAAGCTTTCTTT.

The CDR3 loop reads CASSPSGLAGGPYEQYF. CDR3 nucleotide sequence: TGCGCCAGCAGCCCCTCGGGACTAGCGGGGGGGCCCTACGAGCAGTACTTC. The rearrangement uses TRBV4-1 and TRBJ2-7; TRBD2 matches at 16 bases. The trim removed 4 bases at V and 2 bases at J, leaving 5 bases unmatched. Germline loops: CDR1 MGHRA, CDR2 YSYEKL. The CDR3 is made up of 17 amino acids.

As for this clone: This specimen includes other DNA sequences encoding the same CDR3. The chain has TRBV18 and TRBJ2-1, with D perhaps matching TRBD2 (6 bases). The CDR3 extends over 14 amino acids. CDR1 is KGHSH and CDR2 is LQKENI in the germline V gene. V was trimmed by 1 base and J by 3 bases, leaving 7 bases between them. In nucleotides, the CDR3 is TGTGCCAGCTCACCACTAGCGGACTACAATGAGCAGTTCTTC. It encodes CASSPLADYNEQFF.